Listed here are 21 T cell receptor beta chains from one sample, sequenced in a study of regulatory T cells in long-lasting Graves disease. TCR beta libraries were built with iRepertoire HTBI primers and Arm-PCR of CDR3 regions. TCRdb used MiXCR to reprocess the multiplex PCR reads, holding one entry per CDR3 protein. The table includes 350,000 to 450,000 distinct CDR3 sequences, more than 20% detected once. Time point indicated: persistent/refractory GD, antithyroid drugs over 5 years with positive TRAb. The TCR library was prepared using RNA isolated from PBMCs. This specimen consisted of peripheral blood mononuclear cells (PBMCs), obtained when the disease was refractory, from a patient treated with antithyroid drugs. These TCRs come from a female donor with Graves disease.

This clonotype has a count of ten or more. The chain employs TRBV2 and TRBJ2-7; unclear D gene. CDR3 size: 12 residues. Germline lookup yields CDR1 SNHLY and CDR2 FYNNEI. The V end lost 7 bases, the J end lost 0 bases, and 7 bases lay between the germline ends. The chain's CDR3 is CASTWDSYEQYF. In DNA form, the CDR3 reads TGTGCCAGCACTTGGGACTCCTACGAGCAGTACTTC.

This clonotype came up many times. An end of the junction differs from the germline gene, which may be a read error. This chain joins TRBV12-3 or TRBV12-4 and TRBJ1-2; no firm D call. This CDR3 is 11 amino acids long. CDR3 residues: CASSLNRAHSF. In DNA, the CDR3 is TGTGCCAGCAGTTTAAATCGGGCTCACTCCTTC.

The sample holds a few counts of this clonotype. The chain has TRBV7-9 and TRBJ2-7; no reliable D call. The length of the CDR3 is 14 residues. Trimming removed 1 base from V and 4 bases from J, with 11 bases in between. CDR1 SEHNR and CDR2 FQNEAQ come from the germline V gene (reference sequence). The DNA of the CDR3 is TGTGCCAGCAGCTTAGATGGGTGGAGTTACGAGCAGTACTTC. It encodes CASSLDGWSYEQYF.

This clonotype came up many times. This chain connects TRBV6-5 to TRBJ2-5; weak D call: TRBD2 (5 bases). The CDR3 contains 17 residues. Trimming cost V 2 bases and J 0 bases, with 16 bases left between them. The germline gives CDR1 MNHEY, CDR2 SVGAGI. The CDR3, as DNA: TGTGCCAGCAGTTACGGTCTAGCCACCTCTTACCAAGAGACCCAGTACTTC. Translated: CASSYGLATSYQETQYF.

V is TRBV7-9 and J is TRBJ1-5; 10 bases map to TRBD1. Trimming removed 4 bases from V and 6 bases from J; junction bases left unmatched: 6. Germline assignment: CDR1 SEHNR and CDR2 FQNEAQ (reference sequence). This CDR3 contains 15 residues. Here the CDR3 reads CASSYSGTGVQPQHF. The CDR3 DNA follows: TGTGCCAGCAGCTACTCCGGGACAGGGGTTCAGCCCCAGCATTTT. Supplemented by reference TRBV7-9 and TRBJ1-5, the full variable domain reads DTGVSQNPRHKITKRGQNVTFRCDPISEHNRLYWYRQTLGQGPEFLTYFQNEAQLEKSRLLSDRFSAERPKGSFSTLEIQRTEQGDSAMYLCASSYSGTGVQPQHFGDGTRLSIL.

The DNA of the CDR3 is TGTGCCAGCTCACCTTCTGGAGGGGCCAATCAGCCCCAGCATTTT. Its protein is CASSPSGGANQPQHF. The chain couples TRBV18 to TRBJ1-5, with D possibly matching TRBD1 (5 bases). Between the trimmed V and J ends, which lost 3 bases and 3 bases, there was a span of 12 bases. Germline V gene sequence: CDR1 KGHSH, CDR2 LQKENI. This CDR3 spans 15 amino acids.

This clonotype occurred many times. This chain links TRBV7-2 with TRBJ2-5; a weak D match, TRBD2 (7 bases). The ends were cut back, 7 bases at V and 4 bases at J, with 19 bases in the middle. This CDR3 spans 15 amino acids. Germline V gene lookup returns CDR1 SGHTA and CDR2 FQGNSA. The CDR3 sequence is CASTRGGILVETQYF. In DNA, the CDR3 is TGTGCCAGCACAAGGGGGGGTATTTTAGTAGAGACCCAGTACTTC.

This clonotype was seen only a few times. CDR3 in amino acids: CSASEPRGMTSGKHEQYF. CDR3 coding DNA: TGCAGTGCTAGTGAGCCCCGAGGAATGACTAGCGGGAAGCACGAGCAGTACTTC. The V call is TRBV20-1, the J call TRBJ2-7; 11 positions agree with TRBD2. V shed 3 bases and J 5 bases; nucleotides not matched to a gene: 18. Per germline, CDR1 DFQATT and CDR2 SNEGSKA (reference sequence). The CDR3 totals 18 residues.

The chain employs TRBV9 and TRBJ2-2; the match to TRBD2 covers 7 bases. CDR1 SGDLS and CDR2 YYNGEE come from the germline V gene. The CDR3 has 17 residues. The ends lost 2 bases at V and 3 bases at J; junction bases unmatched: 10. CDR3: CASSVTLAEGYTGELFF. CDR3 nucleotide sequence: TGTGCCAGCAGCGTCACTCTAGCGGAGGGATACACCGGGGAGCTGTTTTTT.

This clonotype was observed many times. The chain joins TRBV2 to TRBJ2-7; D ambiguous. Germline values: CDR1 SNHLY, CDR2 FYNNEI. Trimming pared 8 bases from V and 3 bases from J, leaving 8 bases between. There are 11 residues in the CDR3. CDR3: CASGEFYEQYF. CDR3 sequence (DNA): TGTGCCAGCGGGGAATTCTACGAGCAGTACTTC.

This clonotype was detected many times. In DNA, the CDR3 is TGCAGTGCTAGACCCCCCGTATCGTTCGTCTACGAGCAGTACTTC. Its protein product is CSARPPVSFVYEQYF. The chain employs TRBV20-1 and TRBJ2-7; the D is unclear. The length of the CDR3 is 15 residues. V dropped 2 bases and J dropped 3 bases, with 17 bases sitting between them. Germline CDR1 DFQATT, CDR2 SNEGSKA (reference sequence).

This clonotype was recorded at least ten times. This chain links TRBV7-2 with TRBJ2-7; D possibly uses TRBD1 or TRBD2 (5 bases each). The germline V gene has CDR1 SGHTA and CDR2 FQGNSA. V was shortened by 5 bases and J by 3 bases, with 26 bases between the two germline ends. The CDR3 extends over 18 amino acids. This chain's CDR3 is CASSKNQVGTQKSYEQYF. The CDR3 DNA sequence: TGTGCCAGCAGCAAGAACCAAGTGGGGACGCAGAAGAGCTACGAGCAGTACTTC.

The chain couples TRBV20-1 to TRBJ2-5; D possibly corresponds to TRBD2 (5 bases). CDR1 and CDR2 from the germline V gene are DFQATT and SNEGSKA (reference sequence). V lost 0 bases to trimming and J lost 0 bases, with 11 bases between them. The CDR3 is 15 amino acids. Written as DNA, the CDR3 is TGCAGTGCTAGAGATTTTACGAGGGACCAAGAGACCCAGTACTTC. It translates to CSARDFTRDQETQYF.

This clonotype showed up many times. Here the CDR3 reads CATSDDTTNTGELFF. DNA of the CDR3: TGTGCCACCAGTGACGACACAACGAACACCGGGGAGCTGTTTTTT. The V and J genes are TRBV24-1 and TRBJ2-2; no definite D call. The CDR3 is 15 amino acids. Germline-derived CDR1 and CDR2 are KGHDR and SFDVKD. The ends were cut back, 4 bases at V and 0 bases at J, with 8 bases in the middle.

This chain links TRBV20-1 with TRBJ2-5, with 10 bases aligning to TRBD1. Germline trimming cut 0 bases from V and 1 base from J; bases unmatched to any gene: 2. This CDR3 comprises 15 residues. Germline CDR1 is DFQATT and CDR2 is SNEGSKA (reference sequence). Written as DNA, the CDR3 is TGCAGTGCTAGAGATTGGACAGGGGGCCAAGAGACCCAGTACTTC. It encodes CSARDWTGGQETQYF.

This clonotype showed up just a few times. The V and J genes are TRBV12-3 or TRBV12-4 and TRBJ1-5; D is perhaps TRBD1 (6 bases). Trimming left V 6 bases short and J 7 bases short, with 13 bases between. This CDR3 has 13 amino acids. This CDR3 is CASREGVDQPQHF. As DNA, the CDR3 is TGTGCCAGCAGGGAGGGGGTGGACCAGCCCCAGCATTTT.

Remarks on this clonotype: This CDR3 fails to terminate in the conserved phenylalanine or tryptophan, so it likely reflects a read error. V usage is TRBV6-1 and J usage is TRBJ1-5; TRBD1 matches at 7 bases. The CDR3 is made up of 14 amino acids. Trimming removed 10 bases from V and 2 bases from J; junction bases left unmatched: 8. CDR1 and CDR2 (germline): MNHNS, SASEGT. CDR3 region: CATESDRGNQPQHL. The CDR3 DNA reads TGTGCCACCGAGTCCGACAGGGGCAATCAGCCCCAGCATCTT.

The chain couples TRBV12-3 or TRBV12-4 to TRBJ2-1; 14 positions match TRBD2. Unmatched junction bases numbered 4, after V lost 5 bases and J lost 7 bases. The CDR3 contains 15 residues. The CDR3 protein is CASSLGLAGENEQFF. The CDR3 DNA sequence: TGTGCCAGCAGTCTGGGACTAGCGGGAGAGAATGAGCAGTTCTTC.

The chain has TRBV5-1 and TRBJ2-3, with D unclear. Looked up from germline, CDR1 is SGHRS and CDR2 is YFSETQ. Deletions cut 0 bases from V and 9 bases from J, with 8 bases between. CDR3 size: 12 residues. CDR3 residues: CASSLGDITQYF. The CDR3 nucleotides read TGCGCCAGCAGCTTGGGGGATATCACGCAGTATTTT.

This chain links TRBV19 with TRBJ2-7; the match to TRBD1 covers 9 bases. The germline gives CDR1 LNHDA, CDR2 SQIVND (reference sequence). Trimming removed 6 bases from V and 5 bases from J; junction bases left unmatched: 8. The CDR3 runs to 14 residues. CDR3 in DNA: TGTGCCAGTAGGAAGGGACAGGGTACGGACGAGCAGTACTTC. Translated, it gives CASRKGQGTDEQYF.

This clonotype was seen many times. The J gene is TRBJ1-1, the V gene TRBV7-9; tentative D call: TRBD1 (6 bases). The CDR3 runs to 12 residues. Germline V gene lookup returns CDR1 SEHNR and CDR2 FQNEAQ (reference sequence). V dropped 3 bases and J dropped 5 bases, with 7 bases sitting between them. CDR3 residues: CASSLTGTEAFF. In DNA form, the CDR3 reads TGTGCCAGCAGCTTGACAGGAACTGAAGCTTTCTTT.